One and the same sample provided the 24 T cell receptor beta chains below, sequenced in a study of regulatory T cells in long-lasting Graves disease. Time point noted: persistent/refractory GD, antithyroid drugs over 5 years with positive TRAb. There was RNA extracted from PBMCs, and the TCR library was made from it. Researchers made TCR beta libraries by using iRepertoire HTBI primers and running Arm-PCR on CDR3 regions. TCRdb re-derived calls from the multiplex PCR reads in MiXCR, one entry per CDR3 protein. The sample lists about 460,000 distinct CDR3 sequences; under 25% were seen once. The sample consisted of peripheral blood mononuclear cells (PBMCs), taken when the disease was refractory, from a patient treated with antithyroid drugs. Receptors originate from a female donor with Graves disease.

This clonotype was picked up many times. The chain couples TRBV6-5 to TRBJ1-6; the D is unclear. Germline V gene lookup returns CDR1 MNHEY and CDR2 SVGAGI. The CDR3 covers 12 residues. V was shortened by 4 bases and J by 7 bases, with 5 bases between the two germline ends. The CDR3 spells CASSSPNSPLHF. CDR3 in DNA: TGTGCCAGCAGTTCTCCCAATTCACCCCTCCACTTT.

The rearrangement joins TRBV7-3 to TRBJ2-5, with 10 bases aligning to TRBD1. The J call may not be correct, given that the DNA end is closer to TRBJ2-1. The V gene's germline CDR1 is SGHTA and CDR2 FQGTGA. CDR3 length: 14 amino acids. CDR3 sequence: CASSSDRGQNEQFF. The CDR3 nucleotides read TGTGCCAGCAGCTCCGACAGGGGGCAAAATGAGCAGTTCTTC.

V gene TRBV2 combines with J gene TRBJ1-1; TRBD1 is a possible D gene (5 bases). The CDR3 is made up of 14 amino acids. Between the trimmed V and J ends, which lost 5 bases and 6 bases, there was a span of 16 bases. CDR1 and CDR2 from the germline V gene are SNHLY and FYNNEI. The CDR3 DNA reads as TGTGCCAGCAGTAGTTCCGGGGGGTGGGCTGAAGCTTTCTTT. The encoded protein is CASSSSGGWAEAFF. Full variable domain (rest looked up from reference TRBV2 and TRBJ1-1): EPEVTQTPSHQVTQMGQEVILRCVPISNHLYFYWYRQILGQKVEFLVSFYNNEISEKSEIFDDQFSVERPDGSNFTLKIRSTKLEDSAMYFCASSSSGGWAEAFFGQGTRLTVV.

This clonotype has a handful of counts. CDR3 bases: TGTGCCAGCAGCGTTAATAGAGCCGCGAACACCGGGGAGCTGTTTTTT. Translating gives CASSVNRAANTGELFF. The chain uses TRBV11-3 and TRBJ2-2; D unclear. Germline CDR1 SGHNT, CDR2 YENEEA. V was shortened by 5 bases and J by 0 bases, with 13 bases between the two germline ends. This CDR3 has 16 residues.

This clonotype has ten or more counts. The chain joins TRBV28 to TRBJ2-7; a possible D gene is TRBD1 (6 bases). CDR1 is MDHEN, CDR2 SYDVKM, per germline. CDR3 length: 12 amino acids. The ends were cut back, 5 bases at V and 7 bases at J, with 12 bases in the middle. CDR3 nucleotides: TGTGCCAGCAGTCAGGACAGTCGGGAGCAGTACTTC. Residues: CASSQDSREQYF.

The chain joins TRBV19 to TRBJ1-1; D call uncertain. The CDR3 runs 12 residues. Between the trimmed V and J ends, which lost 3 bases and 6 bases, there was a span of 8 bases. Per germline, CDR1 LNHDA and CDR2 SQIVND (reference sequence). The DNA for the CDR3 is TGTGCCAGTAGTATCAGTACGGCTGAAGCTTTCTTT. This gives the protein CASSISTAEAFF.

This clonotype has a count of ten or more. This rearrangement joins TRBV6-9 to TRBJ2-7; 12 bases line up with TRBD2. The CDR3 extends over 16 amino acids. Germline trimming cut 3 bases from V and 5 bases from J; bases unmatched to any gene: 8. Germline V lookup: CDR1 MNHGY, CDR2 SVAAGI. The CDR3 DNA follows: TGTGCCAGCAGTTACCTCCAGACTAGCGGGAGTCACGAGCAGTACTTC. This sequence encodes CASSYLQTSGSHEQYF.

This clonotype was observed at least ten times. The DNA for the CDR3 is TGTGCCAGCGCCAGCTTTCGGGGGACTCGCTCCTACGAGCAGTACTTC. It codes for CASASFRGTRSYEQYF. The chain is built from TRBV2 and TRBJ2-7; perhaps TRBD2 as D (6 bases). The CDR3 totals 16 residues. V lost 8 bases and J 0 bases, leaving 20 bases between the germline ends. Germline V gives CDR1 SNHLY, CDR2 FYNNEI.

This clonotype was detected a few times. This chain joins TRBV20-1 and TRBJ1-1; D is ambiguous. Trimming pared 4 bases from V and 0 bases from J, leaving 9 bases between. Per the germline V gene, CDR1 is DFQATT and CDR2 is SNEGSKA (reference sequence). The CDR3 length is 13 residues. The CDR3 coding sequence is TGCAGTGCTATCGACATCTTGAACACTGAAGCTTTCTTT. This sequence encodes CSAIDILNTEAFF.

This clonotype was seen ten or more times. The V and J genes are TRBV10-3 and TRBJ2-2; 8 bases map to TRBD2. Looked up from germline, CDR1 is ENHRY and CDR2 is SYGVKD. Losses at the gene ends were 3 bases for V and 4 bases for J; bases not matched to a gene: 4. The CDR3 is 15 amino acids. CDR3 coding DNA: TGTGCCATCAGTGAAAAGCGGGAGATCACCGGGGAGCTGTTTTTT. Amino acid sequence: CAISEKREITGELFF.

In its sample, this clonotype was seen many times. CDR3 sequence (DNA): TGCAGCGTCCGGGAAGACGGCTACACCTTC. Residues: CSVREDGYTF. The chain employs TRBV29-1 and TRBJ1-2; no firm D call. The CDR3 runs 10 residues. Germline values: CDR1 SQVTM, CDR2 ANQGSEA. Trimming shortened V by 6 bases and J by 8 bases, and 10 bases separated the two germline ends.

The chain has TRBV6-1 and TRBJ1-2, with D maybe TRBD1 (6 bases). Trimming took off 6 bases at V and 6 bases at J, with 20 bases between the two ends. Germline V CDR1 and CDR2: MNHNS, SASEGT. This CDR3 is built from 15 residues. This chain's CDR3 is CASSSGRGLRDGYTF. The CDR3 nucleotides are TGTGCCAGCAGCTCTGGGCGGGGGCTTAGGGATGGCTACACCTTC.

Many counts were recorded for this clonotype. The chain couples TRBV15 to TRBJ2-5, with D unclear. This CDR3 spans 13 amino acids. V gave up 0 bases and J gave up 3 bases, with 5 bases separating them. Germline V lookup: CDR1 LNHNV, CDR2 YYDKDF (reference sequence). CDR3 nucleotides: TGTGCCACCAGCAGAGATCCTGAAGAGACCCAGTACTTC. It is translated as CATSRDPEETQYF.

This chain links TRBV20-1 with TRBJ2-7; 8 bases are a match to TRBD1. The trim removed 4 bases at V and 3 bases at J, leaving 5 bases unmatched. The V gene's germline CDR1 is DFQATT and CDR2 SNEGSKA (reference sequence). The CDR3 is 13 residues long. CDR3 sequence: CSAIGGTGYEQYF. In DNA form, the CDR3 reads TGCAGTGCTATAGGCGGGACAGGCTACGAGCAGTACTTC.

The chain links TRBV29-1 to TRBJ1-4; 10 bases fit TRBD1. Trimming took 6 bases from V and 8 from J; bases not matched to a gene: 6. This CDR3 comprises 13 residues. Germline V gives CDR1 SQVTM, CDR2 ANQGSEA. The CDR3 bases are TGCAGCGTGGGGGACAGGGGCGGGGAAAAACTGTTTTTT. Amino acid sequence: CSVGDRGGEKLFF.

The rearrangement joins TRBV18 to TRBJ1-2, with TRBD1 identical over 7 bases. The CDR3 has 14 amino acids. From germline, CDR1 is KGHSH and CDR2 LQKENI. V was pared by 3 bases and J by 4 bases, with 5 bases of the junction left unmatched. The CDR3 here is CASSPDRVSYGYTF. CDR3 DNA sequence: TGTGCCAGCTCACCCGACAGGGTTTCCTATGGCTACACCTTC. Complete variable domain (other parts from reference TRBV18 and TRBJ1-2): NAGVMQNPRHLVRRRGQEARLRCSPMKGHSHVYWYRQLPEEGLKFMVYLQKENIIDESGMPKERFSAEFPKEGPSILRIQQVVRGDSAAYFCASSPDRVSYGYTFGSGTRLTVV.

The rearrangement uses TRBV6-1 and TRBJ2-7; TRBD2 might be the D (5 bases). Germline V gives CDR1 MNHNS, CDR2 SASEGT. The CDR3 totals 19 residues. With 3 bases removed from V and 3 bases from J, the gap between germline ends came to 27 bases. The CDR3 DNA reads as TGTGCCAGCAGTGACAAGGAGGTAGCCGTTTTCGCGCGTTACTACGAGCAGTACTTC. Protein: CASSDKEVAVFARYYEQYF.

CDR3 loop: CSVMGPDSYEQYF. The CDR3 coding sequence is TGCAGCGTGATGGGTCCAGACAGCTACGAGCAGTACTTC. The rearrangement links TRBV29-1 to TRBJ2-7; TRBD1 is a possible D gene (5 bases). Germline V gives CDR1 SQVTM, CDR2 ANQGSEA. The CDR3 runs to 13 residues. V was trimmed by 6 bases and J by 3 bases, leaving 15 bases between them.

The chain links TRBV15 to TRBJ2-2, with D perhaps assigned TRBD1 or TRBD2 (7 bases each). Germline-derived CDR1 and CDR2 are LNHNV and YYDKDF (reference sequence). Trimming cost V 6 bases and J 2 bases, with 16 bases left between them. CDR3 length: 16 amino acids. CDR3 protein: CATRGTTGANTGELFF. The DNA of the CDR3 is TGTGCCACCAGGGGGACTACAGGGGCCAACACCGGGGAGCTGTTTTTT.

This clonotype was observed at least ten times. The V and J genes are TRBV5-1 and TRBJ1-1; D possibly corresponds to TRBD1 (6 bases). Germline V gene data show CDR1 as SGHRS and CDR2 as YFSETQ. The CDR3 consists of 14 residues. Trimming pared 0 bases from V and 7 bases from J, leaving 13 bases between. Here the CDR3 reads CASSLGRDTIEAFF. In DNA, the CDR3 is TGCGCCAGCAGCTTGGGCCGGGACACCATTGAAGCTTTCTTT.

The rearrangement uses TRBV16 and TRBJ2-3, with 14 bases fitting TRBD2. The CDR3 runs to 17 residues. Germline V gene sequence: CDR1 KGHSY, CDR2 FQNENV. J gave up 4 bases and V 6 bases, and 9 bases lay outside the gene matches. The CDR3: CASSEAGLAGDPDTQYF. CDR3 bases: TGTGCCAGCAGTGAAGCGGGACTAGCGGGAGACCCAGATACGCAGTATTTT.

This clonotype occurred many times. The chain is built from TRBV20-1 and TRBJ1-2, with a tentative D call TRBD1 (5 bases). The CDR3 loop spans 12 amino acids. V shed 5 bases and J shed 4 bases, with 11 bases lying between them. Looked up from germline, CDR1 is DFQATT and CDR2 is SNEGSKA (reference sequence). CDR3 nucleotides: TGCAGTGCTGGGGGGTTATTCTATGGCTACACCTTC. This encodes CSAGGLFYGYTF.

The chain carries TRBV27 and TRBJ2-5, with D perhaps TRBD2 (7 bases). CDR1 is MNHEY and CDR2 is SMNVEV in the germline V gene (reference sequence). V was pared by 5 bases and J by 5 bases, with 18 bases between. This CDR3 has 15 amino acids. DNA of the CDR3: TGTGCCAGCAGTCTTATTGGCGGGGGCCGTGAGACCCAGTACTTC. It specifies CASSLIGGGRETQYF.

Many counts were recorded for this clonotype. This chain connects TRBV20-1 to TRBJ2-5; D not certain. V was clipped by 4 bases and J by 1 base, with 13 bases between them. Looked up from germline, CDR1 is DFQATT and CDR2 is SNEGSKA (reference sequence). The CDR3 has 14 amino acids. CDR3 protein: CSATLPAPQETQYF. DNA of the CDR3: TGCAGTGCTACCTTGCCGGCACCCCAAGAGACCCAGTACTTC.